This is a list of T cell receptor beta chains from one sample in a study of cytomegalovirus exposure and HLA in healthy donors. Some clones are missing from TCRdb's copy, which holds only in-frame ones; the method was immunoSEQ multiplex PCR. The sample lists 150,000 to 200,000 clones, around 86% seen once, with 1.5% to 2% in the top ten. The sequencing sample was made of PBMCs. The receptors come from a woman younger than 35 in good health and CMV-seronegative. Each CDR3 is given with its conserved first and last residue. The D gene is left open where the match is weak. Clone size is given for some rows only: seen once, a few or many times, or a class if the clone is expanded.

DNA,CDR3,J,V,size,D
TGCGCCAGCAGCTTGCGGGGGGTCTCTTCTGATGAGCAGTTCTTC,CASSLRGVSSDEQFF,TRBJ2-1,TRBV5-1,NA,TRBD2
TGTGCCAGCAGCAAACGGGGACAGGACCTGGGGACCCAGTACTTC,CASSKRGQDLGTQYF,TRBJ2-5,TRBV21-1,NA,NA
TGTGCCAGCAGCTTCAGTGGCAGCAATCAGCCCCAGCATTTT,CASSFSGSNQPQHF,TRBJ1-5,TRBV5-6,NA,NA
TGCGCCAGCACGGAGCGAGATACGCAGTATTTT,CASTERDTQYF,TRBJ2-3,TRBV5-1,NA,NA
TGCGCCAGAAGCTGGACAGGGGCCGGGGAGCTGTTTTTT,CARSWTGAGELFF,TRBJ2-2,TRBV5-1,NA,TRBD1
TGTGCCAGTAGCGACCTTCCAGGGAGGGGCACCACCGGGGAGCTGTTTTTT,CASSDLPGRGTTGELFF,TRBJ2-2,TRBV19,NA,TRBD2
TGTGTCTGGAGTTCGGGGGGCAGTGGCTACACCTTC,CVWSSGGSGYTF,TRBJ1-2,TRBV30,NA,NA
TGTGCCAGCAGTCCGCACCGGGACAGCGGAGAGACCCAGTACTTC,CASSPHRDSGETQYF,TRBJ2-5,TRBV27,NA,TRBD1
TGTGCCAGCAGCTTAGTAAGTGGAGCCGAAGCTTTCTTT,CASSLVSGAEAFF,TRBJ1-1,TRBV11-3,NA,NA
TGTGCCGGCAGTGAAGGACAGGGCAATCAGCCCCAGCATTTT,CAGSEGQGNQPQHF,TRBJ1-5,TRBV6-1,NA,TRBD1
TGTGCCAGCAGCCCAGGGGGGCAGTCCTACGAGCAGTACTTC,CASSPGGQSYEQYF,TRBJ2-7,TRBV6-5,NA,NA
TGTGCCAGCGAAGGGAGGGCTAGCGGGTCTGAGCAGTACTTC,CASEGRASGSEQYF,TRBJ2-7,TRBV2,NA,TRBD2
TGTGCCAGCAGCCCAGTCGGCAGGGGGCCATACAATGAGCAGTTCTTC,CASSPVGRGPYNEQFF,TRBJ2-1,TRBV6-6,NA,TRBD1
TGTGCCAGCAGCCACCTCTTTAGGGGGAAGTGGGAGACCCAGTACTTC,CASSHLFRGKWETQYF,TRBJ2-5,TRBV14,NA,NA
TGTGCCAGCAGTGAACTCAGCGGGGGAACAGATACGCAGTATTTT,CASSELSGGTDTQYF,TRBJ2-3,TRBV6-1,few,TRBD2
TGTGCCAGCAGCCAGCTGTCAAGCGCCCTCGGGTGGGAGACCCAGTACTTC,CASSQLSSALGWETQYF,TRBJ2-5,TRBV14,NA,NA
TGTGCCTGGAGCGAGGGCACTGCTAACACCATATATTTT,CAWSEGTANTIYF,TRBJ1-3,TRBV30,NA,NA
TGTGCCAGCAGCCTACCCCTCGGGACAGAAGAGACCCAGTACTTC,CASSLPLGTEETQYF,TRBJ2-5,TRBV11-3,NA,TRBD1
TGCGCCAGCAGCCGTAACTCCGCAACTAATGAAAAACTGTTTTTT,CASSRNSATNEKLFF,TRBJ1-4,TRBV5-1,NA,NA
TGTGCTAGTGGTTTGGGACCAGGGGATGTAACTGAAGCTTTCTTT,CASGLGPGDVTEAFF,TRBJ1-1,TRBV12-5,NA,NA
TGTGCCAGCAGTCCACAGGGGGCCCCCTACGAGCAGTACTTC,CASSPQGAPYEQYF,TRBJ2-7,TRBV27,NA,TRBD1
TGTGCCAGCAGTAACAGGGGAGGTACTGAAGCTTTCTTT,CASSNRGGTEAFF,TRBJ1-1,TRBV6-1,NA,TRBD1
TGTGCCAGCAGCACGACAGGGGAAGGATCACCCCTCCACTTT,CASSTTGEGSPLHF,TRBJ1-6,TRBV7-3,NA,TRBD1
TGTGCCGGCAGCACGGACAGGGGGCCCTACGAGCAGTACTTC,CAGSTDRGPYEQYF,TRBJ2-7,TRBV6-5,once,TRBD1
TGTGCCTGGAGCCCCGGACAGGGAGATGGTGGCTACACCTTC,CAWSPGQGDGGYTF,TRBJ1-2,TRBV30,NA,TRBD1
TGTGCCAGCAGCTTGGCAGGGATTTATGGCTACACCTTC,CASSLAGIYGYTF,TRBJ1-2,TRBV5-6,NA,NA
TGTGCCAGCAGCTTAGGGTTGATGTGGGAAGGGGCAGGGGACGAGCAGTACTTC,CASSLGLMWEGAGDEQYF,TRBJ2-7,TRBV7-2,few,NA
TGCGCCAGCAGCGTGACTAGCGGCTTCTCCTATGAGCAGTACTTC,CASSVTSGFSYEQYF,TRBJ2-7,TRBV5-1,NA,TRBD2
TGTGCCATCAGCACTAGCGGGAGAGACTCCTACGAGCAGTACTTC,CAISTSGRDSYEQYF,TRBJ2-7,TRBV10-3,NA,TRBD2
TGTGCCAGCAGCACTCAACAGGGGGGCACTGAAGCTTTCTTT,CASSTQQGGTEAFF,TRBJ1-1,TRBV7-6,NA,TRBD1
TGCGCCAGCAGCCAAGATAGAGCAGCGACCTCTGGAAACACCATATATTTT,CASSQDRAATSGNTIYF,TRBJ1-3,TRBV4-1,NA,NA
TGTGCCAGCAGTGAATTAGAGTGGGGGGGTGGTAATGAGCAGTTCTTC,CASSELEWGGGNEQFF,TRBJ2-1,TRBV2,once,TRBD2
TGCGCCAGCAGCCGAGGCGGACTAGCCAAAAACATTCAGTACTTC,CASSRGGLAKNIQYF,TRBJ2-4,TRBV4-1,NA,NA
TGTGCCAGTAGCCCTTTACAGGGGACTAATGAAAAACTGTTTTTT,CASSPLQGTNEKLFF,TRBJ1-4,TRBV19,NA,TRBD1
TGTGCCAGCTCACTACCCGGACTAGCGGGACATGAGCAGTTCTTC,CASSLPGLAGHEQFF,TRBJ2-1,TRBV7-2,NA,TRBD2
TGTGCCAGCAGCTTAGATCAGGGGGCCCCCTATGGCTACACCTTC,CASSLDQGAPYGYTF,TRBJ1-2,TRBV7-9,once,TRBD1
TGTGCCAGCAGTCGCTCCTCGGGTCTCAACACCGGGGAGCTGTTTTTT,CASSRSSGLNTGELFF,TRBJ2-2,TRBV6-4,few,NA